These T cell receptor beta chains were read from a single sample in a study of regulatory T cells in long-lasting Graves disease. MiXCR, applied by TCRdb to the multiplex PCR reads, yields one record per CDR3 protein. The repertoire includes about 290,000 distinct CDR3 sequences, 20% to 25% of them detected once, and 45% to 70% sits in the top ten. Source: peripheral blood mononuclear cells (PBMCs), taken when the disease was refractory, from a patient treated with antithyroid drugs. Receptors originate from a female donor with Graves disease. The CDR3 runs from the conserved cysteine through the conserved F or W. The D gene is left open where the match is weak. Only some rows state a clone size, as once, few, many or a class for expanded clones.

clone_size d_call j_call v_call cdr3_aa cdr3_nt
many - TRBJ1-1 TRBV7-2 CASSLAGRSEAFF TGTGCCAGCAGCTTAGCAGGACGATCTGAAGCTTTCTTT
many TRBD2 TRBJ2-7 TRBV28 CASTNAGGIYEQYF TGTGCCAGCACCAATGCGGGAGGGATATACGAGCAGTACTTC
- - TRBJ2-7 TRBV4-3 CASSQGLEGPEQYF TGCGCCAGCAGCCAAGGTCTAGAGGGCCCCGAGCAGTACTTC
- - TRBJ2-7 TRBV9 CASSVGAARTYEQYF TGTGCCAGCAGCGTAGGGGCGGCGAGGACCTACGAGCAGTACTTC
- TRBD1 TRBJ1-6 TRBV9 CASSVGDRGPDSPLHF TGTGCCAGCAGCGTAGGGGACAGGGGGCCGGATTCACCCCTCCACTTT
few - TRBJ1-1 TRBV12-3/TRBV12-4 CASSPIVSSTEAFF TGTGCCAGCAGTCCGATAGTCTCTTCCACTGAAGCTTTCTTT
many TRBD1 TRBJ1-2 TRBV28 CASSFDREVGYTF TGTGCCAGCAGTTTCGACAGGGAGGTTGGCTACACCTTC
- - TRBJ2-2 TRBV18 CASSPADTGELFF TGTGCCAGCTCACCAGCTGATACCGGGGAGCTGTTTTTT
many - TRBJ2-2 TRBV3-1 CASSQSGNTGELFF TGTGCCAGCAGCCAGTCCGGAAACACCGGGGAGCTGTTTTTT
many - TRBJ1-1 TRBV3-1 CASSQDPATEAFF TGTGCCAGCAGCCAAGATCCTGCCACTGAAGCTTTCTTT
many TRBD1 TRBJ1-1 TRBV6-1 CASRSLDSRQGVAFF TGTGCCAGCAGAAGCCTCGATAGTAGACAGGGGGTAGCTTTCTTT
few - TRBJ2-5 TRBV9 CASSVEAGPQSTQYF TGTGCCAGCAGCGTAGAAGCGGGTCCACAAAGCACCCAGTACTTC
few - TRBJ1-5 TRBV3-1 CASSQVAGGQPQHF TGTGCCAGCAGCCAAGTCGCTGGCGGTCAGCCCCAGCATTTT
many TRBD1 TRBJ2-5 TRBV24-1 CATSDPVDRAGETQYF TGTGCCACCAGTGACCCAGTCGACAGGGCCGGGGAGACCCAGTACTTC
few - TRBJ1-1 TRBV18 CASSPRALEAFF TGTGCCAGCTCACCTAGGGCCCTTGAAGCTTTCTTT